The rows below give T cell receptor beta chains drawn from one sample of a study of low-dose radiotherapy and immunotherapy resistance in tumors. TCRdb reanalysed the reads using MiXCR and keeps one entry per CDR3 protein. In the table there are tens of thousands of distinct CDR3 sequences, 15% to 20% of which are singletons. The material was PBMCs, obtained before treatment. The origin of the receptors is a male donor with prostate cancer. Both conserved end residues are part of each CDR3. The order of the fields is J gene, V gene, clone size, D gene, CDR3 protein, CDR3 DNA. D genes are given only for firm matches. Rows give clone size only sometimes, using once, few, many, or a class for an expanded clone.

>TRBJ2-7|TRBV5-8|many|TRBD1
CASSLEGTAHSYEQYF
TGTGCCAGCAGCTTAGAAGGGACAGCCCACTCCTACGAGCAGTACTTC
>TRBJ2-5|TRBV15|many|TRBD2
CATSRDSGTTTF
TGTGCCACCAGCAGAGATAGCGGGACTACGACCTTC
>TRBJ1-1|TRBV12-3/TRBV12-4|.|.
CASRARVNTEAFF
TGTGCCAGCAGGGCCAGAGTGAACACTGAAGCTTTCTTT
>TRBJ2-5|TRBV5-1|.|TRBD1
CASTPWTGVETQYF
TGCGCCAGCACCCCCTGGACAGGGGTTGAGACCCAGTACTTC
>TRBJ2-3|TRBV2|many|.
CASSEGGLAMVQYF
TGTGCCAGCAGTGAAGGGGGGCTAGCAATGGTGCAGTATTTT
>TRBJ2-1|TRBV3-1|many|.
CASSHVPRGYNEQFF
TGTGCCAGCAGCCATGTCCCCCGAGGGTACAATGAGCAGTTCTTC
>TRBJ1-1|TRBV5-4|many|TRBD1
CASSLARLTGVGTEAFF
TGTGCCAGCAGCTTGGCCCGACTGACAGGGGTGGGCACTGAAGCTTTCTTT
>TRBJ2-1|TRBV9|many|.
CASSVSGVYYNEQFF
TGTGCCAGCAGCGTAAGTGGGGTCTACTACAATGAGCAGTTCTTC
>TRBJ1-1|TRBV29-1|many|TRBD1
CSVPGTGASNTEAFF
TGCAGCGTTCCCGGAACAGGGGCCTCCAACACTGAAGCTTTCTTT
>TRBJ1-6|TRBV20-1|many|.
CSARKANSPLHF
TGCAGTGCTAGAAAGGCCAATTCACCCCTCCACTTT
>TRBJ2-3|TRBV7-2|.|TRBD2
CASSLALRGGTDTQYF
TGTGCCAGCAGCTTAGCGTTGCGGGGGGGCACAGATACGCAGTATTTT
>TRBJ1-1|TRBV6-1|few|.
CASPPRTDGPNTEAFF
TGTGCCAGCCCCCCAAGGACAGATGGACCGAACACTGAAGCTTTCTTT
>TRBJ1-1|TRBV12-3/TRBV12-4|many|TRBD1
CASSLPRDRGGAFF
TGTGCCAGCAGTTTACCCCGGGACAGGGGAGGAGCTTTCTTT
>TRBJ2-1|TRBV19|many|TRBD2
CASSFQRGGFINEQFF
TGTGCCAGTAGTTTCCAGCGGGGGGGGTTCATCAATGAGCAGTTCTTC
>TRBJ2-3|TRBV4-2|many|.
CASSQEGWDTQYF
TGTGCCAGCAGCCAAGAGGGGTGGGATACGCAGTATTTT
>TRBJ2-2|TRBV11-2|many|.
CASSLDRAGELFF
TGTGCCAGCAGCTTAGATAGAGCCGGGGAGCTGTTTTTT
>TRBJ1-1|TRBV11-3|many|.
CASSLGRTETEAFF
TGTGCCAGCAGCTTAGGCAGGACGGAGACTGAAGCTTTCTTT
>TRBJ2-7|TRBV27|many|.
CASSLPFRTDPTYEQYF
TGTGCCAGCAGTTTACCTTTCCGGACAGATCCGACCTACGAGCAGTACTTC
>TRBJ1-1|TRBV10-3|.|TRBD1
CAISDPGGLGMNTEAFF
TGTGCCATCAGTGATCCAGGGGGCTTGGGGATGAACACTGAAGCTTTCTTT
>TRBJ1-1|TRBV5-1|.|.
CASSLEWARRTEAFF
TGCGCCAGCAGCTTGGAATGGGCCAGGAGGACTGAAGCTTTCTTT
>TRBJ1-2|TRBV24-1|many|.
CATSNGGPYTF
TGTGCCACCAGCAACGGAGGCCCCTACACCTTC
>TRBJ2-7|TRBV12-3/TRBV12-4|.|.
CASSFFLDEQYF
TGTGCCAGCAGTTTTTTTTTGGACGAGCAGTACTTC
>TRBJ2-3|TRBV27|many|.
CASSLLITDTQYF
TGTGCCAGCAGTTTACTAATCACAGATACGCAGTATTTT
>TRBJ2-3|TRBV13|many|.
CASSLGMDTQYF
TGTGCCAGCAGCTTAGGGATGGATACGCAGTATTTT
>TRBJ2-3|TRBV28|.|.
CAGRGARPTDTQYF
TGTGCCGGTAGGGGGGCGCGGCCCACAGATACGCAGTATTTT
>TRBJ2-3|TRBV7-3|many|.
CASSFLRADTQYF
TGTGCCAGCAGCTTCCTAAGGGCAGATACGCAGTATTTT
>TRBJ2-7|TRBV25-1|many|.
CASSGEGFKGLYEQYF
TGTGCCAGCAGTGGAGAAGGTTTTAAGGGGCTCTACGAGCAGTACTTC
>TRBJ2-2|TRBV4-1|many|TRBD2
CASSQGPPSGGAGELFF
TGCGCCAGCAGCCAAGGGCCTCCTAGCGGGGGGGCCGGGGAGCTGTTTTTT